The 29 T cell receptor beta chains presented below share a single source sample, sequenced in a study of blood T cell repertoires in COVID-19. Clones were sequenced by immunoSEQ multiplex PCR, and TCRdb holds only the in-frame ones, with some missing. The sample carries just under 300,000 clones, more than 75% recorded once. Sequences were obtained from peripheral blood. The receptors here all came from a man aged 70 or older with acute or convalescent COVID-19.

This sequence joins TRBV20-1 and TRBJ2-7; no reliable D call. Germline V CDR1 and CDR2: DFQATT, SNEGSKA (reference sequence). The V gene lost 0 bases and the J gene lost 5 bases, with 5 bases spanning the gap. The CDR3 consists of 11 residues. Here the CDR3 reads CSARDGHEQYF. The CDR3 bases are TGCAGTGCTAGAGATGGCCACGAGCAGTACTTC.

J is TRBJ1-2 and V is TRBV6-5; possibly TRBD1 for D (6 bases). Trimming stripped 10 bases from V and 4 bases from J, with 16 bases between. CDR1 and CDR2 from the germline V gene are MNHEY and SVGAGI. The CDR3 is made up of 13 amino acids. CDR3 sequence reads: CAIGGGPGYGYTF. CDR3 bases: TGTGCCATCGGGGGGGGGCCTGGCTATGGCTACACCTTC.

This sequence joins TRBV21-1 and TRBJ2-3; whether TRBD1, the table's D call, matches the DNA was not checked. TRBV21-1 is termed a pseudogene. The CDR3 totals 14 residues. The CDR3 DNA reads as TGTGCCAGCAGGTTGGGGGCGCGTACAGATACGCAGTATTTT. Translated: CASRLGARTDTQYF.

The rearrangement joins TRBV21-1 to TRBJ2-1; the table gives TRBD2 as D, unverified against the DNA. TRBV21-1 is tagged as a pseudogene. CDR3 length: 16 amino acids. In DNA, the CDR3 is TGTGCCAGCAGCTCCCGGGTCCTTAATACCTACAATGAGCAGTTCTTC. Protein sequence: CASSSRVLNTYNEQFF.

The CDR3 nucleotides read TGTGCCAGTAATCAGAACCCTAACTATGGCTACACCTTC. Its protein product is CASNQNPNYGYTF. The rearrangement joins TRBV19 to TRBJ1-2, with unresolved D. The germline V and J ends were trimmed by 7 bases and 0 bases, with 9 bases remaining between them. Germline V lookup: CDR1 LNHDA, CDR2 SQIVND (reference sequence). The CDR3 has 13 amino acids.

V and J are TRBV5-6 and TRBJ1-3, with D tentatively TRBD1 (5 bases). CDR3 size: 14 residues. The germline gives CDR1 SGHDT, CDR2 YYEEEE. Trimming took off 4 bases at V and 9 bases at J, with 17 bases between the two ends. Here the CDR3 DNA reads TGTGCCAGCAGCCCCGGGACTGCCACCGGCACCATATATTTT. Its protein is CASSPGTATGTIYF.

This chain uses TRBV7-2 with TRBJ2-7, with 8 bases aligning to TRBD1. The CDR3 length is 14 residues. Trimming took 1 base from V and 2 from J; bases not matched to a gene: 1. CDR1 and CDR2 (germline): SGHTA, FQGNSA. DNA for the CDR3: TGTGCCAGCAGCTTAGGGACAGGGCCCTACGAGCAGTACTTC. This sequence encodes CASSLGTGPYEQYF.

This clone was recorded only once. The chain uses TRBV6-2 or TRBV6-3 and TRBJ2-2; TRBD1 aligns across 9 bases. The CDR3 runs 16 residues. J was trimmed by 5 bases and V by 5 bases; bases with no gene match: 9. The V gene's germline CDR1 is MNHEY and CDR2 SVGEGT. CDR3 sequence (DNA): TGTGCCAGCAGTCGACCGGGACAGGGAGCTACCGGGGAGCTGTTTTTT. This codes for CASSRPGQGATGELFF.

V gene TRBV5-1 combines with J gene TRBJ2-3; 10 nucleotides agree with TRBD2. Germline assignment: CDR1 SGHRS and CDR2 YFSETQ. The CDR3 has 15 amino acids. Losses at the gene ends were 6 bases for V and 4 bases for J; bases not matched to a gene: 8. Here the CDR3 reads CASTSSGTSADTQYF. The DNA of the CDR3 is TGCGCCAGCACATCCTCCGGGACTAGCGCAGATACGCAGTATTTT.

The J gene is TRBJ2-2, the V gene TRBV5-4, with 8 nucleotides matching TRBD2. Trimming cost V 0 bases and J 3 bases; bases outside gene matches: 1. This CDR3 has 15 residues. CDR1 is SGHNT, CDR2 YYREEE, per germline (reference sequence). In nucleotides, the CDR3 is TGTGCCAGCAGCTTGGGCGGGAGGTACACCGGGGAGCTGTTTTTT. It translates to CASSLGGRYTGELFF.

The V and J genes are TRBV7-2 and TRBJ1-1; a possible D gene is TRBD1 (5 bases). The germline V and J ends were trimmed by 1 base and 4 bases, with 10 bases remaining between them. This CDR3 has 14 residues. Germline CDR1 reads SGHTA; CDR2 reads FQGNSA. CDR3 sequence: CASSLDGRATEAFF. The CDR3 coding sequence is TGTGCCAGCAGCTTAGATGGCAGGGCCACTGAAGCTTTCTTT.

V and J are TRBV18 and TRBJ2-1; maybe TRBD1 (5 bases). V shed 3 bases and J shed 7 bases, with 16 bases lying between them. The CDR3 is 15 residues long. Germline loops: CDR1 KGHSH, CDR2 LQKENI. This CDR3 is CASSPTSQGGNEQFF. As DNA, the CDR3 is TGTGCCAGCTCACCCACGAGCCAGGGCGGAAATGAGCAGTTCTTC.

This chain links TRBV19 with TRBJ2-1; 9 positions match TRBD2. V shed 2 bases and J 9 bases; nucleotides not matched to a gene: 11. The CDR3 sequence is 16 residues long. CDR1 and CDR2 (germline): LNHDA, SQIVND (reference sequence). DNA of the CDR3: TGTGCCAGTAGTATAACCTTGGCGGGAGGGCCAGGTGAGCAGTTCTTC. Residues: CASSITLAGGPGEQFF.

This chain joins TRBV28 and TRBJ1-1; maybe TRBD1 (5 bases). The CDR3 spans 15 residues. CDR1 is MDHEN, CDR2 SYDVKM, per germline. Trimming took off 6 bases at V and 5 bases at J, with 19 bases between the two ends. DNA of the CDR3: TGTGCCAGCAGCCCACCCCAGCTCGGGGGGACTGAAGCTTTCTTT. Translated: CASSPPQLGGTEAFF. Full variable domain (remainder filled in from reference TRBV28 and TRBJ1-1): DVKVTQSSRYLVKRTGEKVFLECVQDMDHENMFWYRQDPGLGLRLIYFSYDVKMKEKGDIPEGYSVSREKKERFSLILESASTNQTSMYLCASSPPQLGGTEAFFGQGTRLTVV.

The chain is built from TRBV19 and TRBJ2-3; 8 positions match TRBD2. The V gene's germline CDR1 is LNHDA and CDR2 SQIVND (reference sequence). This CDR3 is 16 amino acids long. V trimming: 4 bases; J trimming: 2 bases; junction bases outside the gene matches: 8. In DNA form, the CDR3 reads TGTGCCAGTAGTACCATTAGCGGGGATCTCACAGATACGCAGTATTTT. As protein: CASSTISGDLTDTQYF.

The rearrangement joins TRBV6-5 to TRBJ2-1; no clear D gene. This CDR3 contains 15 residues. V shed 6 bases and J shed 0 bases, with 12 bases lying between them. Germline V gives CDR1 MNHEY, CDR2 SVGAGI. CDR3 loop: CASRQEESSYNEQFF. Written as DNA, the CDR3 is TGTGCCAGCAGACAAGAGGAAAGCTCCTACAATGAGCAGTTCTTC.

The chain has TRBV5-1 and TRBJ2-5; 7 bases are a match to TRBD1. This CDR3 spans 14 amino acids. In germline, CDR1 is SGHRS, CDR2 YFSETQ. V lost 0 bases and J lost 3; bases outside the gene matches: 2. As DNA, the CDR3 is TGCGCCAGCAGCTTGGTTCAGGGGGAAGAGACCCAGTACTTC. It codes for CASSLVQGEETQYF. Full variable domain (missing parts from reference TRBV5-1 and TRBJ2-5): KAGVTQTPRYLIKTRGQQVTLSCSPISGHRSVSWYQQTPGQGLQFLFEYFSETQRNKGNFPGRFSGRQFSNSRSEMNVSTLELGDSALYLCASSLVQGEETQYFGPGTRLLVL.

V and J are TRBV9 and TRBJ1-3, with D perhaps matching TRBD1 (6 bases). The CDR3 spans 15 residues. Germline V gene lookup returns CDR1 SGDLS and CDR2 YYNGEE. V lost 1 base to trimming and J lost 2 bases, with 10 bases between them. The CDR3 nucleotides are TGTGCCAGCAGCGTATACCCAGGGGCTGGAAACACCATATATTTT. It specifies CASSVYPGAGNTIYF.

The V call is TRBV11-2, the J call TRBJ2-7, with TRBD2 as a possible D gene (5 bases). Per the germline V gene, CDR1 is SGHAT and CDR2 is FQNNGV. The ends were cut back, 1 base at V and 4 bases at J, with 8 bases in the middle. The CDR3 runs 13 residues. Here the CDR3 reads CASSLGLTYEQYF. The CDR3, as DNA: TGTGCCAGCAGCTTAGGACTAACTTACGAGCAGTACTTC. Full variable domain (remainder filled in from reference TRBV11-2 and TRBJ2-7): EAGVAQSPRYKIIEKRQSVAFWCNPISGHATLYWYQQILGQGPKLLIQFQNNGVVDDSQLPKDRFSAERLKGVDSTLKIQPAKLEDSAVYLCASSLGLTYEQYFGPGTRLTVT.

The chain carries TRBV4-1 and TRBJ1-4, with a possible D match to TRBD1 (5 bases). CDR1 MGHRA and CDR2 YSYEKL come from the germline V gene. The CDR3 sequence is 15 residues long. V lost 1 base, J lost 5 bases, and 11 bases lay in between. In DNA, the CDR3 is TGCGCCAGCAGCCAAGTCGGCAGGGAAAATGAAAAACTGTTTTTT. This codes for CASSQVGRENEKLFF.

The chain carries TRBV5-1 and TRBJ2-1, with 9 bases aligning to TRBD2. CDR3 length: 18 residues. V trimming: 0 bases; J trimming: 6 bases; junction bases outside the gene matches: 13. Germline CDR1 reads SGHRS; CDR2 reads YFSETQ. The DNA of the CDR3 is TGCGCCAGCAGCTTGGACTTGGGTGGTCTAGCGGGGATCAATGAGCAGTTCTTC. Protein: CASSLDLGGLAGINEQFF.

The rearrangement links TRBV20-1 to TRBJ2-1; D is uncertain. V lost 0 bases and J 12 bases, leaving 9 bases between the germline ends. This CDR3 contains 11 residues. Per the germline V gene, CDR1 is DFQATT and CDR2 is SNEGSKA (reference sequence). CDR3 coding DNA: TGCAGTGCTAGAGATTTTCCAGGGCAGTTCTTC. Translated, it gives CSARDFPGQFF.

This clone was recorded once. This chain uses TRBV4-2 with TRBJ2-5, with D maybe TRBD2 (6 bases). Between the trimmed V and J ends, which lost 1 base and 10 bases, there was a span of 10 bases. Germline CDR1 reads LGHNA; CDR2 reads YNFKEQ. This CDR3 has 12 amino acids. CDR3: CASSQGDGGQYF. As DNA, the CDR3 is TGTGCCAGCAGCCAAGGAGACGGGGGCCAGTACTTC.

This clone came up a few times. The chain couples TRBV28 to TRBJ2-7, with D maybe TRBD1 (5 bases). In germline, CDR1 is MDHEN, CDR2 SYDVKM. Trimming pared 4 bases from V and 4 bases from J, leaving 17 bases between. This CDR3 has 15 amino acids. CDR3 residues: CASSSRVYWPYEQYF. In nucleotides, the CDR3 is TGTGCCAGCAGTTCCAGGGTATATTGGCCTTACGAGCAGTACTTC.

Concerning this clone: Other DNA sequences in this specimen translate into the identical CDR3. This chain uses TRBV3-1 (or the pseudogene TRBV3-2) with TRBJ1-1; 8 bases fit TRBD1. Trimming cost V 2 bases and J 4 bases; bases outside gene matches: 3. CDR1 is LGHDT, CDR2 YNNKEL, per germline (reference sequence). The CDR3 contains 14 residues. CDR3: CASSQPGTGTEAFF. CDR3 nucleotides: TGTGCCAGCAGCCAACCAGGGACAGGCACTGAAGCTTTCTTT.

The V gene is TRBV7-2, the J gene TRBJ1-1, with D possibly matching TRBD1 (6 bases). The germline CDR1 and CDR2 sequences are SGHTA and FQGNSA. The CDR3 is 14 amino acids. V was shortened by 6 bases and J by 5 bases, with 16 bases between the two germline ends. The CDR3 loop reads CASRIQGATTEAFF. CDR3 DNA sequence: TGTGCCAGCAGGATACAGGGAGCGACGACTGAAGCTTTCTTT.

The rearrangement links TRBV19 to TRBJ2-5, with a possible D match to TRBD2 (5 bases). The CDR3 is 13 residues long. V lost 3 bases to trimming and J lost 5 bases, with 10 bases between them. Germline V gene data show CDR1 as LNHDA and CDR2 as SQIVND (reference sequence). DNA of the CDR3: TGTGCCAGTAGTATCGGACTTCTGGAGACCCAGTACTTC. Translating it yields CASSIGLLETQYF.

This clone appeared once. This rearrangement joins TRBV2 to TRBJ1-4, with 7 bases that match TRBD1. J lost 8 bases, V lost 6 bases, and 9 bases had no gene match. The CDR3 has 14 amino acids. Germline CDR1 and CDR2: SNHLY and FYNNEI. The CDR3 protein is CASSAQGYGEKLFF. CDR3 sequence (DNA): TGTGCCAGCAGCGCACAGGGGTATGGAGAAAAACTGTTTTTT.

The CDR3 DNA reads TGTGCCAGTAGCCAACAGGGGAGAAGCAATCAGCCCCAGCATTTT. Translating it yields CASSQQGRSNQPQHF. The rearrangement joins TRBV19 to TRBJ1-5, with 7 bases that match TRBD1. The V gene's germline CDR1 is LNHDA and CDR2 SQIVND (reference sequence). The CDR3 runs 15 residues. Trimming cost V 6 bases and J 1 base; bases outside gene matches: 6.